The 29 T cell receptor beta chains below come from one sample, sequenced in a study of CD8 T cells in Susac syndrome. Reverse transcription of 0.5 to 1 ug RNA was carried out with random hexamers. One entry per CDR3 protein, called by TCRdb with MiXCR from the immunoSEQ multiplex PCR reads. In the table there are 170,000 or so distinct CDR3 sequences, about 96% of which are singletons. Sequencing was done on a sample of CD4+ T cells from PBMCs. The receptors were gathered from a human donor with Susac syndrome.

The V and J genes are TRBV4-2 and TRBJ1-2; D call uncertain. Trimming removed 11 bases from V and 9 bases from J, with 19 bases in between. The germline gives CDR1 LGHNA, CDR2 YNFKEQ. The CDR3 totals 12 residues. The CDR3 DNA follows: TGTGCCCCAGAGTGGTTAATCATGAGCTACACCTTC. Translation: CAPEWLIMSYTF.

The rearrangement joins TRBV2 to TRBJ2-7, with 8 bases that match TRBD1. The length of the CDR3 is 14 residues. Germline loops: CDR1 SNHLY, CDR2 FYNNEI. V lost 6 bases, J lost 5 bases, and 9 bases stayed unmatched. The CDR3 loop reads CASRRQGIFDEQYF. DNA of the CDR3: TGTGCCAGCAGAAGACAGGGGATCTTCGACGAGCAGTACTTC.

The V call is TRBV7-2, the J call TRBJ2-5; D may correspond to TRBD1 or TRBD2 (5 bases each). Germline CDR1 and CDR2: SGHTA and FQGNSA. V was trimmed by 5 bases and J by 0 bases, leaving 10 bases between them. This CDR3 region has 14 residues. The chain's CDR3 is CASSERTNQETQYF. CDR3 nucleotide sequence: TGTGCCAGCAGCGAGCGGACAAACCAAGAGACCCAGTACTTC.

The chain employs TRBV4-1 and TRBJ2-2, with a possible D match to TRBD1 (6 bases). From germline, CDR1 is MGHRA and CDR2 YSYEKL. This CDR3 comprises 17 residues. V was trimmed by 0 bases and J by 6 bases, leaving 17 bases between them. CDR3: CASSQDRGSFLAGELFF. The CDR3 DNA reads as TGCGCCAGCAGCCAAGACAGGGGTTCCTTCCTGGCCGGGGAGCTGTTTTTT.

V usage is TRBV7-9 and J usage is TRBJ1-1; 7 bases map to TRBD1. The CDR3 has 15 amino acids. Trimming at V came to 5 bases and at J to 3 bases, leaving 9 bases not matched to a gene. Germline loops: CDR1 SEHNR, CDR2 FQNEAQ (reference sequence). The CDR3 DNA reads as TGTGCCAGCAGCAGCTACAGGGGATTGCACACTGAAGCTTTCTTT. Translating it yields CASSSYRGLHTEAFF.

This chain joins TRBV5-1 and TRBJ2-5; 7 nucleotides match TRBD1. The trim removed 6 bases at V and 2 bases at J, leaving 4 bases unmatched. The CDR3 spans 13 residues. The germline V gene encodes CDR1 SGHRS and CDR2 YFSETQ. The CDR3 spells CASKTGQQETQYF. The CDR3 DNA reads TGCGCCAGCAAGACAGGGCAACAAGAGACCCAGTACTTC. The entire variable domain, with the rest obtained from reference TRBV5-1 and TRBJ2-5, is as follows: KAGVTQTPRYLIKTRGQQVTLSCSPISGHRSVSWYQQTPGQGLQFLFEYFSETQRNKGNFPGRFSGRQFSNSRSEMNVSTLELGDSALYLCASKTGQQETQYFGPGTRLLVL.

The rearrangement links TRBV2 to TRBJ2-1, with a weak D call TRBD1 (5 bases). The CDR3 is made up of 13 amino acids. Looked up from germline, CDR1 is SNHLY and CDR2 is FYNNEI. Trimming removed 4 bases at V and 6 bases at J, with 10 bases between. CDR3: CASSVQGFNEQFF. CDR3 nucleotide sequence: TGTGCCAGCAGTGTCCAGGGTTTCAATGAGCAGTTCTTC. Together with reference TRBV2 and TRBJ2-1, the CDR3 gives the full variable domain: EPEVTQTPSHQVTQMGQEVILRCVPISNHLYFYWYRQILGQKVEFLVSFYNNEISEKSEIFDDQFSVERPDGSNFTLKIRSTKLEDSAMYFCASSVQGFNEQFFGPGTRLTVL.

The chain recombines TRBV11-1 with TRBJ2-5; possibly TRBD2 for D (5 bases). Looked up from germline, CDR1 is SGHAT and CDR2 is FQDESV (reference sequence). The CDR3 covers 13 residues. The V end was cut by 4 bases, the J end by 6 bases, with 12 bases between. The chain's CDR3 is CASSYTAGQTQYF. DNA for the CDR3: TGTGCCAGCAGCTACACGGCGGGCCAGACCCAGTACTTC.

The chain is built from TRBV7-3 and TRBJ2-5, with D unresolved. Per the germline V gene, CDR1 is SGHTA and CDR2 is FQGTGA. The CDR3 is made up of 13 amino acids. The V end lost 5 bases, the J end lost 0 bases, and 7 bases lay between the germline ends. The CDR3 nucleotides read TGTGCCAGCAGCCACGACAACCAAGAGACCCAGTACTTC. It yields the protein CASSHDNQETQYF.

The chain uses TRBV20-1 and TRBJ1-1; weak D call: TRBD1 (6 bases). CDR1 and CDR2 from the germline V gene are DFQATT and SNEGSKA (reference sequence). The CDR3 runs 15 residues. Trimming took off 3 bases at V and 0 bases at J, with 14 bases between the two ends. The CDR3 DNA is TGCAGTGCTAGGGACAGCCAGAACATGAACACTGAAGCTTTCTTT. Translated, it gives CSARDSQNMNTEAFF.

This rearrangement joins TRBV7-3 to TRBJ2-1; TRBD2 matches at 9 bases. The CDR3 sequence is 14 residues long. Per the germline V gene, CDR1 is SGHTA and CDR2 is FQGTGA. The J segment lost 6 bases and the V segment lost 1 base, leaving 1 base of the junction unmatched. CDR3 loop: CASSLRRGGNEQFF. The CDR3 DNA reads TGTGCCAGCAGCTTAAGGCGGGGGGGCAATGAGCAGTTCTTC.

This clonotype was seen a single time. This chain connects TRBV25-1 to TRBJ2-3, with D tentatively TRBD1 (7 bases). Germline V lookup: CDR1 MGHDK, CDR2 SYGVNS. The CDR3 consists of 15 residues. V was trimmed by 8 bases and J by 6 bases, leaving 21 bases between them. DNA of the CDR3: TGTGCCAGCGGAGAATCCGCCCCAGGGGGGGATACGCAGTATTTT. The encoded protein is CASGESAPGGDTQYF.

This sequence joins TRBV7-3 and TRBJ2-2; no clear D gene. Germline values: CDR1 SGHTA, CDR2 FQGTGA. This CDR3 has 9 amino acids. The V end was cut by 6 bases, the J end by 12 bases, with 5 bases between. CDR3 nucleotides: TGTGCCAGCAGGGACCAGCTGTTTTTT. Translating it yields CASRDQLFF.

The rearrangement uses TRBV7-9 and TRBJ1-4; 9 nucleotides match TRBD1. The J segment lost 8 bases and the V segment lost 5 bases, leaving 12 bases of the junction unmatched. The CDR3 loop spans 16 amino acids. Germline values: CDR1 SEHNR, CDR2 FQNEAQ (reference sequence). CDR3 protein: CASSINYRGRREKLFF. The CDR3 region has the DNA TGTGCCAGCAGCATCAATTACAGGGGGCGGAGAGAAAAACTGTTTTTT.

The chain couples TRBV30 to TRBJ2-7; the match to TRBD1 covers 7 bases. J lost 6 bases, V lost 3 bases, and 14 bases had no gene match. The CDR3 runs to 15 residues. Germline lookup yields CDR1 GTSNPN and CDR2 SVGIG (reference sequence). The CDR3 loop is CAWRRQGDPIPEQYF. Written as DNA, the CDR3 is TGTGCCTGGAGGAGACAGGGTGACCCGATTCCCGAGCAGTACTTC.

The chain recombines TRBV4-3 with TRBJ2-7; 13 positions match TRBD2. Trimming at V came to 4 bases and at J to 4 bases, leaving 4 bases not matched to a gene. CDR3 length: 15 residues. Per the germline V gene, CDR1 is LGHNA and CDR2 is YSLEER. The CDR3 DNA is TGCGCCAGCAGCCCCCGGACTAGCGGGAGTTACGAGCAGTACTTC. This codes for CASSPRTSGSYEQYF.

This clonotype was detected only once. V and J are TRBV12-3 or TRBV12-4 and TRBJ1-2; D call uncertain. This CDR3 comprises 13 residues. Trimming shortened V by 1 base and J by 7 bases, and 10 bases separated the two germline ends. The CDR3 DNA reads as TGTGCCAGCAGTTTAGACCGGATGACTGGCTACACCTTC. Its protein is CASSLDRMTGYTF.

This chain connects TRBV16 to TRBJ2-7, with D perhaps given as TRBD1 or TRBD2 (5 bases each). V was clipped by 6 bases and J by 7 bases, with 22 bases between them. Germline V gene sequence: CDR1 KGHSY, CDR2 FQNENV. This CDR3 has 15 amino acids. The CDR3 is CASSRNWDGSGEQYF. In DNA, the CDR3 is TGTGCCAGCAGTCGAAATTGGGACGGTTCAGGTGAGCAGTACTTC.

The table lists this clonotype with a count of one. The chain combines TRBV19 with TRBJ1-5; the D gene is possibly TRBD1 (5 bases). The CDR3 sequence is 13 residues long. The germline V gene has CDR1 LNHDA and CDR2 SQIVND (reference sequence). Trimming removed 5 bases at V and 6 bases at J, with 11 bases between. The CDR3 DNA sequence: TGTGCCAGTAGTTTCTCACAGGCTCAGCCCCAGCATTTT. This encodes CASSFSQAQPQHF.

J is TRBJ1-3 and V is TRBV5-1, with D perhaps matching TRBD1 (5 bases). Trimming took 4 bases from V and 0 from J, leaving 14 bases between them. The CDR3 runs 16 residues. Germline CDR1 reads SGHRS; CDR2 reads YFSETQ. CDR3 nucleotides: TGCGCCAGCAGCACGGGACTGCCGAGCTCTGGAAACACCATATATTTT. Its protein is CASSTGLPSSGNTIYF.

This chain uses TRBV4-1 with TRBJ2-5; D not resolved. Per the germline V gene, CDR1 is MGHRA and CDR2 is YSYEKL. V gave up 1 base and J gave up 4 bases, with 7 bases separating them. This CDR3 is built from 13 residues. CDR3: CASSQGMLETQYF. Here the CDR3 DNA reads TGCGCCAGCAGCCAAGGAATGCTAGAGACCCAGTACTTC.

J is TRBJ2-7 and V is TRBV21-1; no check of the table's D call, TRBD1, against the DNA was made. TRBV21-1 is tagged as a pseudogene. The CDR3 contains 17 residues. CDR3 nucleotide sequence: TGTGCCAGCAGCAAATCGGGGAACCGGGACAGACAATACGAGCAGTACTTC. Amino acids: CASSKSGNRDRQYEQYF.

The rearrangement uses TRBV30 and TRBJ1-2; 7 bases are a match to TRBD1. The J segment lost 2 bases and the V segment lost 5 bases, leaving 8 bases of the junction unmatched. This CDR3 has 14 amino acids. Germline V lookup: CDR1 GTSNPN, CDR2 SVGIG (reference sequence). The CDR3 loop reads CAWSGGQKNYGYTF. CDR3 DNA: TGTGCCTGGTCCGGGGGACAGAAGAACTATGGCTACACCTTC.

The chain combines TRBV5-1 with TRBJ1-5; no reliable D call. The V gene lost 4 bases and the J gene lost 1 base, with 12 bases spanning the gap. The V gene's germline CDR1 is SGHRS and CDR2 YFSETQ. The CDR3 has 15 amino acids. The CDR3, as DNA: TGCGCCAGCAGCCCGACATCCGGCAGCAATCAGCCCCAGCATTTT. Protein sequence: CASSPTSGSNQPQHF.

V is TRBV18 and J is TRBJ1-2; 9 nucleotides align to TRBD1. The CDR3 loop spans 18 amino acids. The germline V gene encodes CDR1 KGHSH and CDR2 LQKENI. J lost 5 bases, V lost 2 bases, and 15 bases had no gene match. CDR3 DNA: TGTGCCAGCTCACCAACGGGCCCGGGACAGGGCCAGCGGTATGGCTACACCTTC. Translated: CASSPTGPGQGQRYGYTF.

As DNA, the CDR3 is TGCAGTGCGGTCCCGGGACAACTAAGCAATCAGCCCCAGCATTTT. The encoded protein is CSAVPGQLSNQPQHF. The chain uses TRBV20-1 and TRBJ1-5; D is perhaps TRBD1 (6 bases). The V gene lost 6 bases and the J gene lost 1 base, with 16 bases spanning the gap. This CDR3 comprises 15 residues. CDR1 is DFQATT and CDR2 is SNEGSKA in the germline V gene (reference sequence).

The chain has TRBV30 and TRBJ2-5; unclear D gene. Germline V gene data show CDR1 as GTSNPN and CDR2 as SVGIG (reference sequence). The length of the CDR3 is 12 residues. V shed 1 base and J shed 3 bases, with 6 bases lying between them. In nucleotides, the CDR3 is TGTGCCTGGAGTGCACACAAAGAGACCCAGTACTTC. It codes for CAWSAHKETQYF.

The chain couples TRBV5-6 to TRBJ2-4; D remains unclear. This CDR3 has 14 amino acids. The germline V and J ends were trimmed by 1 base and 7 bases, with 12 bases remaining between them. The germline CDR1 and CDR2 sequences are SGHDT and YYEEEE. The CDR3 loop is CASSLFQSSNIQYF. CDR3 bases: TGTGCCAGCAGCTTGTTCCAGTCAAGCAACATTCAGTACTTC. Combining the CDR3 with reference TRBV5-6 and TRBJ2-4 gives the whole variable domain DAGVTQSPTHLIKTRGQQVTLRCSPKSGHDTVSWYQQALGQGPQFIFQYYEEEERQRGNFPDRFSGHQFPNYSSELNVNALLLGDSALYLCASSLFQSSNIQYFGAGTRLSVL.

The chain recombines TRBV27 with TRBJ1-5; D call uncertain. The germline V gene encodes CDR1 MNHEY and CDR2 SMNVEV (reference sequence). V lost 5 bases to trimming and J lost 6 bases, with 14 bases between them. The CDR3 is made up of 14 amino acids. CDR3 protein: CASSRTEMGQPQHF. CDR3 coding DNA: TGTGCCAGCAGTAGGACGGAGATGGGTCAGCCCCAGCATTTT.